This T cell receptor beta chain was documented in a study of CD8 T cells in ankylosing spondylitis. Each CDR3 protein gets one entry after TCRdb re-called the 5' RACE reads with MiXCR. The sample comprises a few hundred thousand distinct CDR3 sequences, around 20% of which are singletons, and 3.5% rests with the top ten. There are a few counts of this clonotype. One end of the junction fails to match germline, which may point to a read error. Germline CDR1 is LNHNV and CDR2 is YYDKDF (reference sequence). The CDR3 runs 12 residues. The sequenced sample was blood, either unsorted or a sorted T cell fraction (not recorded which). The TCR originated in a female donor with ankylosing spondylitis or in good health (not recorded which). The rearrangement uses TRBV15 and TRBJ1-2; the D is unclear. CDR3 sequence: CATSRDGLGYTF. The CDR3 DNA reads as TGTGCCACCAGTAGAGACGGGTTGGGCTACACCTTC.